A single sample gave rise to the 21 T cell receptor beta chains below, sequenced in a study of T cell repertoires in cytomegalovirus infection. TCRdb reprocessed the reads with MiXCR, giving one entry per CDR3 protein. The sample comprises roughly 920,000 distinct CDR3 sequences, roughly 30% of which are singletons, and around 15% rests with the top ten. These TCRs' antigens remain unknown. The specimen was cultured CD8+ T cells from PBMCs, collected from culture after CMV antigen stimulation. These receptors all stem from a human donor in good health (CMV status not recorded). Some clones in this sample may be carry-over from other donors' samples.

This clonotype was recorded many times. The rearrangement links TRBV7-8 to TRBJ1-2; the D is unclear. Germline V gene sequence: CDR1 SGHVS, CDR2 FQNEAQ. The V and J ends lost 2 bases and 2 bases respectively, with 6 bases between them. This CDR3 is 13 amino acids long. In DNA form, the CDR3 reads TGTGCCAGCAGCTTACAAGGAAACTATGGCTACACCTTC. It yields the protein CASSLQGNYGYTF.

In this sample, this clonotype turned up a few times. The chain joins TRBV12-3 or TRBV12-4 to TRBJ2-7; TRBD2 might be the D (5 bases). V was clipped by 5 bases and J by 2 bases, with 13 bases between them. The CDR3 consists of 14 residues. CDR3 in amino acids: CASSARRRTYEQYF. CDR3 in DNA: TGTGCCAGCAGTGCCAGGAGGCGGACCTACGAGCAGTACTTC.

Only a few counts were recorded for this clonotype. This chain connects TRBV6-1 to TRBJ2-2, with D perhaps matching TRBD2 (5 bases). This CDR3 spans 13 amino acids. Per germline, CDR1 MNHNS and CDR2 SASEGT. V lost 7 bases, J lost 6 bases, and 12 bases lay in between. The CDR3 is CASTTHGAGELFF. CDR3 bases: TGTGCCAGCACCACTCACGGGGCCGGGGAGCTGTTTTTT.

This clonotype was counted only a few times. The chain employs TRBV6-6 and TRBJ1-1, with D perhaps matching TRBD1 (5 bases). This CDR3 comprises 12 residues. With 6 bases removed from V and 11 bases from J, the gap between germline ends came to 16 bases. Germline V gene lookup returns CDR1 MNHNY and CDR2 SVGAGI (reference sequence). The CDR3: CASSHRGPPAFF. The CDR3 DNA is TGTGCCAGCAGCCACCGGGGACCACCGGCTTTCTTT.

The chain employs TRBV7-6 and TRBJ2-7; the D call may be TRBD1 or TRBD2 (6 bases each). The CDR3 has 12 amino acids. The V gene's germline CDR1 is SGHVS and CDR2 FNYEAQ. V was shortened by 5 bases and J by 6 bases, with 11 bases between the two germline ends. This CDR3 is CASSEGGGEQYV. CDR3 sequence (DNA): TGTGCCAGCAGCGAGGGGGGCGGCGAGCAGTACGTC.

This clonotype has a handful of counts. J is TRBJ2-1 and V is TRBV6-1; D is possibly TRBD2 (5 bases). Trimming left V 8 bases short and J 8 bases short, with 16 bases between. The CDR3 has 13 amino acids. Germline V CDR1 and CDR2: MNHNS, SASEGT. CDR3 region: CASRMRVGDEQFF. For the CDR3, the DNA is TGTGCCAGCCGGATGAGGGTTGGGGATGAGCAGTTCTTC.

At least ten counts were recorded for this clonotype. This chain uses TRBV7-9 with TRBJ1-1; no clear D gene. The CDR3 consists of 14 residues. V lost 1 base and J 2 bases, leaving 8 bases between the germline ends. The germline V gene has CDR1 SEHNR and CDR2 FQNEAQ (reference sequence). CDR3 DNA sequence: TGTGCCAGCAGCTTAGTTCTCCGCAACACTGAAGCTTTCTTT. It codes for CASSLVLRNTEAFF. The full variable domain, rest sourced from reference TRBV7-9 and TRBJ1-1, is DTGVSQNPRHKITKRGQNVTFRCDPISEHNRLYWYRQTLGQGPEFLTYFQNEAQLEKSRLLSDRFSAERPKGSFSTLEIQRTEQGDSAMYLCASSLVLRNTEAFFGQGTRLTVV.

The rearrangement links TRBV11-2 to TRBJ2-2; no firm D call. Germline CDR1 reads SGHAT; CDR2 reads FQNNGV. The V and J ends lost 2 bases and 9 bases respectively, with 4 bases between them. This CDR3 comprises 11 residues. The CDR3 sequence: CASSLSWELFF. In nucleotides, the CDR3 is TGTGCCAGCAGCTTATCTTGGGAGCTGTTTTTT.

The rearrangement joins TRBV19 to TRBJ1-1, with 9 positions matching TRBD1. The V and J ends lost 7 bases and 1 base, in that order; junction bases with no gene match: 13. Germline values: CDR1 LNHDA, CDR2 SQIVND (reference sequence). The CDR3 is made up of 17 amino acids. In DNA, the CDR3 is TGTGCCAGTAAACCCCTTAGGGGGACAGGGCCGAACACTGAAGCTTTCTTT. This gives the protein CASKPLRGTGPNTEAFF.

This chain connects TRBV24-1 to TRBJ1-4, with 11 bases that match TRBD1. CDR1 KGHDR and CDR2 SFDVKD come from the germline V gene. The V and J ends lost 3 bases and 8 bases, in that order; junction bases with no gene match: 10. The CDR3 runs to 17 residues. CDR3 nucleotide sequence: TGTGCCACCAGTGATGGGACAGGGGGGTTAGGTCGAGAAAAACTGTTTTTT. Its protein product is CATSDGTGGLGREKLFF.

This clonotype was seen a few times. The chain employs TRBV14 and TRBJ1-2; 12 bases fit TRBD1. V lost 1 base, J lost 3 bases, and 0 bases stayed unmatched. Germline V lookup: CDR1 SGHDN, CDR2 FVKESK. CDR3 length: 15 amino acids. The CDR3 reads CASSQGDRGHYGYTF. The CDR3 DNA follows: TGTGCCAGCAGCCAAGGGGACAGGGGGCACTATGGCTACACCTTC.

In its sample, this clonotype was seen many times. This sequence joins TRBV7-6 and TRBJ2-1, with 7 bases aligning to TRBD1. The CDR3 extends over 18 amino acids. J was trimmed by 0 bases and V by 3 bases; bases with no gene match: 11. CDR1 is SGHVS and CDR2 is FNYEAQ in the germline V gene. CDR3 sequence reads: CASSLITGAASSYNEQFF. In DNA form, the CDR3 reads TGTGCCAGCAGCTTGATCACAGGGGCGGCCAGCTCCTACAATGAGCAGTTCTTC.

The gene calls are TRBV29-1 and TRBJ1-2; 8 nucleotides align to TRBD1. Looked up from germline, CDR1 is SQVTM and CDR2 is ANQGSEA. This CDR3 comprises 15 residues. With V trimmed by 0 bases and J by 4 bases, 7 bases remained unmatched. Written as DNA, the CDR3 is TGCAGCGTTGAAGACGACAGGGGACGAAGCTATGGCTACACCTTC. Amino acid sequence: CSVEDDRGRSYGYTF.

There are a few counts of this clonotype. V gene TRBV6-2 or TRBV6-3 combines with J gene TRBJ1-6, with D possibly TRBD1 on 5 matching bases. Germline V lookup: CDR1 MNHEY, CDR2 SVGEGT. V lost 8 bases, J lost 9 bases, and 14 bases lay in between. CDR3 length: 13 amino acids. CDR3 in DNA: TGTGCCAGCTGCCCAGGCGGGGGTTCACCCCTCCACTTT. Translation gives CASCPGGGSPLHF.

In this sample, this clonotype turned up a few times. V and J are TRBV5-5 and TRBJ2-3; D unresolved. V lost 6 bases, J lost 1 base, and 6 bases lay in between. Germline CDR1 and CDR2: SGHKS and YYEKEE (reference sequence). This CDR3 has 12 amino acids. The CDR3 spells CASTRRTDTQYF. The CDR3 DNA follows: TGTGCCAGCACCAGACGCACAGATACGCAGTATTTT. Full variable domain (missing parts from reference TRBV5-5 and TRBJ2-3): DAGVTQSPTHLIKTRGQQVTLRCSPISGHKSVSWYQQVLGQGPQFIFQYYEKEERGRGNFPDRFSARQFPNYSSELNVNALLLGDSALYLCASTRRTDTQYFGPGTRLTVL.

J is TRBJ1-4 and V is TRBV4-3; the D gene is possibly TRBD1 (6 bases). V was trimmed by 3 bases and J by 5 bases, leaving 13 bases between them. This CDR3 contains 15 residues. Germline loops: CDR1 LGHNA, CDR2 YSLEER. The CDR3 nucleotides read TGCGCCAGCAGCCAGGACGGGACAAACAATGAAAAACTGTTTTTT. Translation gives CASSQDGTNNEKLFF.

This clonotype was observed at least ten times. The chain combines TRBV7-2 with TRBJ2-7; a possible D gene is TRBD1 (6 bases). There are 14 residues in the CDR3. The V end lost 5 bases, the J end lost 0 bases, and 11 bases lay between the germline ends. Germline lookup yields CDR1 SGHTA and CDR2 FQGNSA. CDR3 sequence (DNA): TGTGCCAGCAGCATGACAGGCCACTCCTACGAGCAGTACGTC. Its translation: CASSMTGHSYEQYV.

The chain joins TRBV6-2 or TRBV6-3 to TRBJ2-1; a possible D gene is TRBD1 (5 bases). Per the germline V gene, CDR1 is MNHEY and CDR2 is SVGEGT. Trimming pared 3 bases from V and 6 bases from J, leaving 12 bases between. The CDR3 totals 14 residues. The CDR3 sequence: CASSYSTGFNEQFF. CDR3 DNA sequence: TGTGCCAGCAGTTATTCAACAGGATTCAATGAGCAGTTCTTC.

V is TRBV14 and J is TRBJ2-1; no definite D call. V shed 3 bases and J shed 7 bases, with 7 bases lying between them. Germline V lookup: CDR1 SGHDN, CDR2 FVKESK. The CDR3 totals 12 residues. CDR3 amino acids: CASSHRQNEQFF. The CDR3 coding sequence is TGTGCCAGCAGCCACCGACAAAATGAGCAGTTCTTC.

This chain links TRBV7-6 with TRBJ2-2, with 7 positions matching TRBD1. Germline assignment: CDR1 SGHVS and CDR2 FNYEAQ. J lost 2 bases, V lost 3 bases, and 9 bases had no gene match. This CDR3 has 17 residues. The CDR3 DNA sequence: TGTGCCAGCAGCTTGGAAATCTGGGACAGCAACACCGGGGAGCTGTTTTTT. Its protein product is CASSLEIWDSNTGELFF.

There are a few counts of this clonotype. The CDR3 loop reads CASSKPGQGAVGELFF. Written as DNA, the CDR3 is TGTGCCAGCAGTAAACCGGGACAGGGGGCAGTCGGGGAGCTGTTTTTT. The chain has TRBV28 and TRBJ2-2; 12 bases map to TRBD1. Trimming at V came to 5 bases and at J to 7 bases, leaving 8 bases not matched to a gene. Germline-derived CDR1 and CDR2 are MDHEN and SYDVKM. This CDR3 contains 16 residues.